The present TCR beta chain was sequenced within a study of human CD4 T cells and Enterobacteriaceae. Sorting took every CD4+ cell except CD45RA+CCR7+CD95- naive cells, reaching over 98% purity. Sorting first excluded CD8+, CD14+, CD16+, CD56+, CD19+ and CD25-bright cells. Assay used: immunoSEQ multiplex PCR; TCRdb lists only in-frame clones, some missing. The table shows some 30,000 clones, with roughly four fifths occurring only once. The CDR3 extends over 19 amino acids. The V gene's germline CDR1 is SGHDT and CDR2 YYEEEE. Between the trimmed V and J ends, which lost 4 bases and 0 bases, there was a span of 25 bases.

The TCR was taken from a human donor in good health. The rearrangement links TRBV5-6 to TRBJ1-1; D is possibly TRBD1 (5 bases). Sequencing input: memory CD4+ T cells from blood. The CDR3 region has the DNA TGTGCCAGCAGCCCACAAAGGGGAAGGGGCCTAATAATGAACACTGAAGCTTTCTTT. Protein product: CASSPQRGRGLIMNTEAFF.